This T cell receptor beta chain was sequenced during a study of T cell clones after liver transplantation. This clone appeared a single time. The protocol was immunoSEQ multiplex PCR, while the TCRdb copy is restricted to in-frame clones and leaves out a portion. The sample consists of 80,000 or so clones, around four fifths of them appearing once. The germline V and J ends were trimmed by 5 bases and 0 bases, with 14 bases remaining between them. The CDR3 covers 17 residues. Germline loops: CDR1 SEHNR, CDR2 FQNEAQ (reference sequence). The sequencing here drew on CD4+ T cells from blood, taken roughly 3.5 years after liver transplant. This chain joins TRBV7-9 and TRBJ2-6; D is perhaps TRBD2 (6 bases). The source of this sequence is a human patient who received a liver transplant. Part of the T cells may come from the graft donor. The CDR3 loop reads CASSPWDFYSGANVLTF. CDR3 nucleotide sequence: TGTGCCAGCAGCCCCTGGGACTTCTACTCTGGGGCCAACGTCCTGACTTTC.